This is a list of T cell receptor beta chains from one sample in a study of cytomegalovirus exposure and HLA in healthy donors. Profiling relied on immunoSEQ multiplex PCR, and the TCRdb table lists in-frame clones only, not all of them. The sample lists about 190,000 clones, about 81% seen once, with about 0.8% in the top ten. Sequenced material: PBMCs. Source of these receptors: a young woman in good health and CMV-seronegative. CDR3s include the opening cysteine and the closing phenylalanine or tryptophan. Each record gives: D gene, clone size, V gene, CDR3 length, J gene, CDR3 protein, CDR3 DNA. The D gene is left open where the match is weak. Only part of the rows carry a size: once, few, many, or a class if the clone is expanded.

NA,NA,TRBV5-6,13,TRBJ2-2,CASSLQQTGELFF,TGTGCCAGCAGCTTACAACAGACCGGGGAGCTGTTTTTT
NA,once,TRBV11-2,11,TRBJ2-7,CASRLDYEQYF,TGTGCCAGCAGACTAGATTACGAGCAGTACTTC
NA,NA,TRBV30,17,TRBJ1-3,CAWKTRFLDSPGNTIYF,TGTGCCTGGAAAACGCGCTTCCTCGACTCCCCTGGAAACACCATATATTTT
NA,NA,TRBV7-6,17,TRBJ2-6,CASSPRSGSSGANVLTF,TGTGCCAGCAGCCCGCGTAGCGGAAGCTCTGGGGCCAACGTCCTGACTTTC
NA,NA,TRBV6-5,14,TRBJ2-5,CASSYSAGLETQYF,TGTGCCAGCAGTTACTCGGCAGGGCTAGAGACCCAGTACTTC
NA,NA,TRBV10-1,11,TRBJ2-7,CATNREYEQYF,TGCGCCACAAACAGGGAATACGAGCAGTACTTC
NA,NA,TRBV7-9,16,TRBJ2-1,CASSPGWSGTYNEQFF,TGTGCCAGCAGCCCTGGGTGGAGCGGAACGTACAATGAGCAGTTCTTC
NA,NA,TRBV10-1,14,TRBJ1-2,CASSERGLAHGYTF,TGCGCCAGCAGTGAGAGGGGCCTTGCACATGGCTACACCTTC
TRBD1,NA,TRBV28,15,TRBJ1-5,CASSSPATGNQPQHF,TGTGCCAGCAGTTCTCCCGCGACAGGGAATCAGCCCCAGCATTTT
NA,NA,TRBV2,15,TRBJ1-4,CASSGLLTTGEKLFF,TGTGCCAGCAGTGGTCTCCTCACGACAGGCGAAAAACTGTTTTTT
TRBD1,NA,TRBV6-5,14,TRBJ1-1,CASSYPGGATEAFF,TGTGCCAGCAGTTACCCAGGGGGTGCCACTGAAGCTTTCTTT
TRBD2,NA,TRBV19,15,TRBJ2-1,CASATQAGYYNEQFF,TGTGCCAGTGCCACCCAAGCGGGGTACTACAATGAGCAGTTCTTC
TRBD2,NA,TRBV4-1,19,TRBJ2-3,CASSQELPRLAGGLDTQYF,TGCGCCAGCAGCCAAGAGCTTCCGAGACTAGCGGGAGGTCTGGATACGCAGTATTTT
TRBD1,NA,TRBV6-5,14,TRBJ1-1,CASSRQGAHTEAFF,TGTGCCAGCAGTAGACAGGGGGCTCACACTGAAGCTTTCTTT
NA,NA,TRBV29-1,14,TRBJ2-1,CSVEPSGTYNEQFF,TGCAGCGTTGAACCTTCCGGGACCTACAATGAGCAGTTCTTC
TRBD1,NA,TRBV10-3,12,TRBJ2-7,CAGGQGNYEQYF,TGTGCCGGCGGACAGGGGAACTACGAGCAGTACTTC
NA,NA,TRBV5-1,15,TRBJ2-7,CASSPGGDRTYEQYF,TGCGCCAGCAGCCCGGGAGGGGACAGAACCTACGAGCAGTACTTC
NA,NA,TRBV5-1,16,TRBJ1-4,CASSLPSGDSNEKLFF,TGCGCCAGCAGCTTGCCCTCCGGGGACTCTAATGAAAAACTGTTTTTT
TRBD2,NA,TRBV7-9,18,TRBJ2-2,CASSLHPTSGPNTGELFF,TGTGCCAGCAGCTTGCACCCGACTAGCGGACCGAACACCGGGGAGCTGTTTTTT
NA,NA,TRBV6-5,15,TRBJ2-1,CASSYSPGNHNEQFF,TGTGCCAGCAGTTACTCTCCAGGGAATCATAATGAGCAGTTCTTC
NA,NA,TRBV7-2,14,TRBJ2-1,CASSLEWSGSEQFF,TGTGCCAGCAGCTTGGAGTGGTCGGGGAGTGAGCAGTTCTTC
TRBD2,NA,TRBV5-6,17,TRBJ2-2,CASSLVAGAPRTGELFF,TGTGCCAGCAGCTTGGTAGCGGGGGCCCCGAGGACCGGGGAGCTGTTTTTT
NA,NA,TRBV5-1,15,TRBJ2-1,CASSLIAETYNEQFF,TGCGCCAGCAGCCTAATAGCGGAAACCTACAATGAGCAGTTCTTC
TRBD2,once,TRBV7-9,16,TRBJ2-3,CASSPPGTSSLDTQYF,TGTGCCAGCAGCCCCCCCGGGACTAGCAGCTTGGATACGCAGTATTTT
NA,NA,TRBV4-2,15,TRBJ1-5,CASSQEAGVNQPQHF,TGTGCCAGCAGCCAAGAAGCAGGGGTCAATCAGCCCCAGCATTTT
NA,NA,TRBV4-1,15,TRBJ1-5,CASSQELEFHQPQHF,TGCGCCAGCAGCCAAGAATTAGAGTTCCATCAGCCCCAGCATTTT
NA,NA,TRBV5-1,13,TRBJ2-5,CASRLVGVETQYF,TGCGCCAGCAGACTTGTAGGGGTTGAGACCCAGTACTTC
TRBD2,NA,TRBV5-4,14,TRBJ2-7,CASSSPSGINEQYF,TGTGCCAGCAGCTCCCCCAGCGGGATCAACGAGCAGTACTTC
TRBD1,NA,TRBV7-9,14,TRBJ2-7,CASSADRFIREQYF,TGTGCCAGCAGCGCGGACAGGTTTATTCGCGAGCAGTACTTC
NA,NA,TRBV6-1,14,TRBJ1-2,CASRVLQGHHGYTF,TGTGCCAGCAGGGTCCTTCAGGGCCATCATGGCTACACCTTC
TRBD2,NA,TRBV18,15,TRBJ2-7,CASQWTSGSSYEQYF,TGTGCCAGCCAATGGACTAGCGGGAGCTCCTACGAGCAGTACTTC
NA,NA,TRBV14,16,TRBJ2-7,CASSPSPSLLAYEQYF,TGTGCCAGCAGCCCAAGCCCCAGTTTACTAGCTTACGAGCAGTACTTC
NA,NA,TRBV11-2,16,TRBJ2-3,CASSLVMGGTTDTQYF,TGTGCCAGCAGCTTAGTTATGGGCGGGACCACAGATACGCAGTATTTT
NA,NA,TRBV27,13,TRBJ1-1,CASSYRLGTEAFF,TGTGCCAGCAGTTACCGACTAGGGACTGAAGCTTTCTTT
NA,NA,TRBV6-5,15,TRBJ1-3,CASSPSQGDGNTIYF,TGTGCCAGCAGTCCCAGTCAGGGTGACGGAAACACCATATATTTT
NA,NA,TRBV18,13,TRBJ1-1,CASSPKQNTEAFF,TGTGCCAGCTCACCAAAGCAGAACACTGAAGCTTTCTTT
NA,NA,TRBV7-9,12,TRBJ2-7,CASSFVQGEQYF,TGTGCCAGCAGCTTCGTCCAGGGGGAGCAGTACTTC
NA,NA,TRBV18,15,TRBJ2-7,CASSRGPDSSYEQYF,TGTGCCAGCTCCCGCGGCCCTGATAGCTCCTACGAGCAGTACTTC
NA,NA,TRBV28,14,TRBJ2-7,CASSFRVTLSEQYF,TGTGCCAGCAGTTTCAGGGTTACCCTCTCCGAGCAGTACTTC
TRBD1,NA,TRBV4-2,15,TRBJ1-1,CASSQGRGLRAEAFF,TGTGCCAGCAGCCAAGGCAGGGGGTTAAGGGCTGAAGCTTTCTTT
NA,NA,TRBV27,11,TRBJ2-1,CASGGPNEQFF,TGTGCCAGCGGCGGTCCCAATGAGCAGTTCTTC
NA,NA,TRBV2,13,TRBJ2-5,CASKEPGQETQYF,TGTGCCAGCAAGGAACCAGGGCAAGAGACCCAGTACTTC
TRBD1,NA,TRBV6-6,13,TRBJ2-3,CASSSQGADTQYF,TGTGCCAGCAGTTCCCAGGGGGCAGATACGCAGTATTTT
NA,NA,TRBV10-3,14,TRBJ2-3,CAISERLATDTQYF,TGTGCCATCAGTGAACGGCTAGCCACAGATACGCAGTATTTT
TRBD1,NA,TRBV27,11,TRBJ2-7,CASGQGYEQYF,TGTGCCAGTGGACAGGGCTACGAGCAGTACTTC
NA,NA,TRBV19,12,TRBJ2-1,CASSIKHNEQFF,TGTGCCAGTAGTATTAAGCACAATGAGCAGTTCTTC
NA,few,TRBV6-1,14,TRBJ2-7,CASSEARLAVEQYF,TGTGCCAGCAGTGAAGCGAGGCTAGCTGTCGAGCAGTACTTC
NA,NA,TRBV7-9,14,TRBJ2-7,CATEGGGGGYEQYF,TGTGCCACCGAGGGGGGGGGAGGGGGCTACGAGCAGTACTTC
NA,NA,TRBV29-1,13,TRBJ2-7,CSNPTMSTYEQYF,TGCAGCAATCCAACGATGAGTACCTACGAGCAGTACTTC
NA,NA,TRBV27,14,TRBJ2-7,CASSGTPDSYEQYF,TGTGCCAGCAGTGGGACACCAGACTCCTACGAGCAGTACTTC
NA,few,TRBV6-1,15,TRBJ2-7,CASSEPRRLYEGQYF,TGTGCCAGCAGTGAACCTAGGCGGTTGTACGAAGGGCAGTACTTC
TRBD2,NA,TRBV5-8,13,TRBJ2-1,CASSLASGRGQFF,TGTGCCAGCAGCTTGGCTAGCGGGAGGGGGCAGTTCTTC
NA,NA,TRBV11-2,14,TRBJ2-5,CASSLSVYQETQYF,TGTGCCAGCAGCTTGTCTGTGTACCAAGAGACCCAGTACTTC
TRBD2,once,TRBV5-1,15,TRBJ2-3,CASGPGTSVTDTQYF,TGCGCCAGCGGCCCCGGGACTAGCGTAACAGATACGCAGTATTTT
NA,NA,TRBV28,11,TRBJ1-5,CASSFWGVQHF,TGTGCCAGCAGTTTTTGGGGGGTCCAGCATTTT
TRBD1,few,TRBV7-2,13,TRBJ1-5,CASSPGQGQPQHF,TGTGCCAGCAGCCCGGGACAGGGGCAGCCCCAGCATTTT